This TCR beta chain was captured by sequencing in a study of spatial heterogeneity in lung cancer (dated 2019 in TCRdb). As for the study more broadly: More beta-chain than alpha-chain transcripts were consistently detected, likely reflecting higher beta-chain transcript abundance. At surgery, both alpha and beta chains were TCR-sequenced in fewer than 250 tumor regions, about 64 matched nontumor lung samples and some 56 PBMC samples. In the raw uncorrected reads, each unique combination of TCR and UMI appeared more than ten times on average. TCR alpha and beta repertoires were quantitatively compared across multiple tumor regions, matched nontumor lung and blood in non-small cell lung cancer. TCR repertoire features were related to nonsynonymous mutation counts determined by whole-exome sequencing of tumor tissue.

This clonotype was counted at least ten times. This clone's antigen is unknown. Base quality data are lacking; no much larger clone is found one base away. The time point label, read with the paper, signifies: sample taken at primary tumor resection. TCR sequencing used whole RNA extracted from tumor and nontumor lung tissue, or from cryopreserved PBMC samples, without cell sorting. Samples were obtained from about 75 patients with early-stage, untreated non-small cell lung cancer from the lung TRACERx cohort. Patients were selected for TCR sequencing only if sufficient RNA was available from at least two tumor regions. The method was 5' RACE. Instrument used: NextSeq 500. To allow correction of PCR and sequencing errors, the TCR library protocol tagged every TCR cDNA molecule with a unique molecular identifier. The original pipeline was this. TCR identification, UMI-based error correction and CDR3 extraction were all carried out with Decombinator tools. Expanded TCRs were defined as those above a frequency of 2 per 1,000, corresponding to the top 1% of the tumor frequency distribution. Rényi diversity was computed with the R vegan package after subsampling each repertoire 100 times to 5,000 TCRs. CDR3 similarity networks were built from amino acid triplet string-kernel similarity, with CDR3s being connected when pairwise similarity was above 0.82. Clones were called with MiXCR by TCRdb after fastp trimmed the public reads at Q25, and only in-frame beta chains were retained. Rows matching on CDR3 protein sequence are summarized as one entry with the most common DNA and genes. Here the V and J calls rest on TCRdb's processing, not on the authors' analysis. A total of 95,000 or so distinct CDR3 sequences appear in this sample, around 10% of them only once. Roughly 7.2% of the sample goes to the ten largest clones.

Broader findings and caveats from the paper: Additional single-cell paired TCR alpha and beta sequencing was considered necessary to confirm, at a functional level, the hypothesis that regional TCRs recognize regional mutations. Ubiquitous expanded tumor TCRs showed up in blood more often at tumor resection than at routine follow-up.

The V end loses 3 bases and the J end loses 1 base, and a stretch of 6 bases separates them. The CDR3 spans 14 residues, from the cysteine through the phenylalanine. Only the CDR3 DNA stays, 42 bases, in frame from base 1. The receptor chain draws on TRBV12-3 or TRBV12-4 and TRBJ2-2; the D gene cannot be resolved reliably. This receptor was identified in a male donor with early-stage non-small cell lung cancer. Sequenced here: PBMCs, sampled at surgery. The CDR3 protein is CASSFLRNTGELFF. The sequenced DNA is TGTGCCAGCAGTTTCCTTCGGAACACCGGGGAGCTGTTTTTT.